This TCR beta chain stems from a study of blood T cell repertoires in COVID-19. About the research overall: Collection of acute and convalescent COVID-19 samples took place in the United States, Italy and Spain. Sources were T cells, B-cell-depleted T cells, or PBMCs; the material itself was cDNA or gDNA.

In the authors' methods: Amplification of reference gene primers was used by the study to estimate nucleated cell counts. The method was immunoSEQ multiplex PCR; TCRdb's version includes in-frame clones alone and lacks a portion of them. That table supplies the V and J calls and clone size; D and trimming were determined from the DNA. Of about 88,000 clones listed, over 65% are singletons. The CDR3 has 11 amino acids. Trimming left V 5 bases short and J 8 bases short, with 7 bases between. The rearrangement uses TRBV12-3 or TRBV12-4 and TRBJ2-1, with D perhaps matching TRBD2 (5 bases). This TCR came from a human donor in a cohort sampled during active COVID-19. Sequencing was carried out using peripheral blood. The DNA of the CDR3 is TGTGCCAGCAGTCAGAGGGATGAGCAGTTCTTC. Protein sequence: CASSQRDEQFF.